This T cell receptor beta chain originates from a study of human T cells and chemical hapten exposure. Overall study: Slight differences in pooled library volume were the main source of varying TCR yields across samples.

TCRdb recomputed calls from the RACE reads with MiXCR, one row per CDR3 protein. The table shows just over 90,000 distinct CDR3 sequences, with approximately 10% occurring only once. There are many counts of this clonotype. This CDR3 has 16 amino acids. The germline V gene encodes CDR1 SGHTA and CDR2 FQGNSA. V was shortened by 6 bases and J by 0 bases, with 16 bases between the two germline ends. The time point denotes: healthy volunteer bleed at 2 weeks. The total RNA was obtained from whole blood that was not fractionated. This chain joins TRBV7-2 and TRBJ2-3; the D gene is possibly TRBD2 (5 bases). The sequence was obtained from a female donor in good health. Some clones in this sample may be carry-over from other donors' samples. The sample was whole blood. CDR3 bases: TGTGCCAGCAGAACCAGAAGCGGATCTAGCACAGATACGCAGTATTTT. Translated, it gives CASRTRSGSSTDTQYF.